What follows is one TCR beta chain and its context. What it binds is unknown. After extraction with the RNeasy kit, about 0.5 to 1 ug of the RNA was reverse transcribed using random hexamers. Amplification of TCR beta CDR3 across 54 Vbeta and 13 Jbeta was performed with immunoSEQ multiplex PCR. TCRdb redid the calling of the immunoSEQ multiplex PCR reads with MiXCR, one entry per CDR3 protein. Of about 210,000 distinct CDR3 sequences listed, around 95% are singletons. Blood CD8+ and CD4+ T cells underwent high-throughput TCR beta sequencing. Negative isolation was used for CD8+ and CD4+ T cells, and FACS enrichment was applied to TEMRA cells. This entry comes from a study of CD8 T cells in Susac syndrome. Whole-study results and caveats: The study's TCR sequencing and HLA analysis covered a relatively small number of individuals, and the study acknowledged this.

CDR3 length: 16 residues. V shed 4 bases and J shed 0 bases, with 16 bases lying between them. Per germline, CDR1 SGHAT and CDR2 FQNNGV. This chain links TRBV11-2 with TRBJ2-7, with D tentatively TRBD1 (6 bases). The specimen sequenced was CD4+ T cells from PBMCs. The TCR was taken from a human donor with multiple sclerosis. CDR3 DNA sequence: TGTGCCAGCAGCTCAATACAGGGTCCGAGCTCCTACGAGCAGTACTTC. This sequence encodes CASSSIQGPSSYEQYF.